This T cell receptor beta chain was documented in a study of T-cell reconstitution after alpha-beta-depleted transplantation in children. Broader study findings: A year post-transplant, T-cell counts and diversity derived mostly from newly produced T cells. Roughly two months post-transplant, alpha-beta T cells reportedly originated from several hundred graft clones that had expanded.

This CDR3 region has 14 residues. The ends were cut back, 0 bases at V and 8 bases at J, with 12 bases in the middle. Germline V CDR1 and CDR2: SGHRS, YFSETQ. During its preparation, the TCRbeta library received unique molecular identifiers. TCRdb redid the calling of the PCR reads with MiXCR, one entry per CDR3 protein. The sample shows 200,000 to 300,000 distinct CDR3 sequences, just under 8.5% of them seen only once. This clonotype was picked up many times. No antigen is known for it. This TCR came from a male patient aged 10 to 17 who had a stem cell transplant for acute lymphoblastic leukemia, so the T cells may come from the graft donor. The J gene is TRBJ2-1, the V gene TRBV5-1; no definite D call. The sample in question was PBMCs, mostly from graft donor cells, obtained 180 days after TCRalphabeta/CD19-depleted stem cell transplant. The CDR3: CASSLVPGLYEQFF. DNA of the CDR3: TGCGCCAGCAGCTTGGTTCCGGGTTTATATGAGCAGTTCTTC.